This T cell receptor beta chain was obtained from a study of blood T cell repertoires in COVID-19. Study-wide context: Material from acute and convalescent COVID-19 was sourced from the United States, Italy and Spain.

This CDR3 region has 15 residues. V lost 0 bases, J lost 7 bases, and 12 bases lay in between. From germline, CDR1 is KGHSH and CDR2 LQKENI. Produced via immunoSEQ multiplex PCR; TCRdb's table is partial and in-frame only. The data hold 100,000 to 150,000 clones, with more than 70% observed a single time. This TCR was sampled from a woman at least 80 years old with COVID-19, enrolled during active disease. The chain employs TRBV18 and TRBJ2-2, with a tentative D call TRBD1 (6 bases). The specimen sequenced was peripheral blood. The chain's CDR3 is CASSPPNRDNGELFF. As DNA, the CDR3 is TGTGCCAGCTCACCACCGAACAGGGATAACGGGGAGCTGTTTTTT.